One sample yielded the 9 T cell receptor beta chains listed below, sequenced in a study of blood T cells in healthy people across ages. The use of a sample-barcoded 5' primer and a J-beta primer mix characterized a second PCR of about 6 to 11 cycles. One entry per CDR3 protein results from TCRdb running MiXCR on the 5' RACE reads. The sample records 590,000 or so distinct CDR3 sequences, roughly 31% being singletons. The sequenced sample consisted of blood. The receptors were gathered from a woman older than 75 in good health.

V usage is TRBV5-1 and J usage is TRBJ2-1; 8 bases fit TRBD1. Per germline, CDR1 SGHRS and CDR2 YFSETQ. This CDR3 is built from 16 residues. Losses at the gene ends were 3 bases for V and 8 bases for J; bases not matched to a gene: 13. The CDR3 spells CASSSGDRLFYDEQFF. The CDR3, as DNA: TGCGCCAGCAGCTCGGGGGACAGGCTATTCTATGATGAGCAGTTCTTC.

This clonotype has ten or more counts. The chain combines TRBV5-1 with TRBJ1-2, with no clear D. V shed 5 bases and J shed 3 bases, with 14 bases lying between them. The CDR3 spans 14 residues. The germline gives CDR1 SGHRS, CDR2 YFSETQ. CDR3 sequence (DNA): TGCGCCAGCAGTTTGAGAGGGTTCGACTATGGCTACACCTTC. Residues: CASSLRGFDYGYTF.

The CDR3 DNA reads TGTGCCAGCAGCTTAGTAGCAGGGCCGGAAGCTTTCTTT. Its translation is CASSLVAGPEAFF. The chain is built from TRBV7-9 and TRBJ1-1; a weak D match, TRBD1 (5 bases). CDR1 and CDR2 (germline): SEHNR, FQNEAQ (reference sequence). The ends were cut back, 1 base at V and 8 bases at J, with 11 bases in the middle. This CDR3 region has 13 residues.

About this clonotype: A junction boundary mismatches the germline segment, possibly from a read error. This rearrangement joins TRBV2 to TRBJ2-1, with D hard to call. This CDR3 has 14 residues. Per the germline V gene, CDR1 is SNHLY and CDR2 is FYNNEI. CDR3 region: CASATITTYNVQFF. The CDR3 coding sequence is TGTGCCAGCGCCACGATAACAACCTACAATGTGCAGTTCTTC.

The sample holds one count of this clonotype. The rearrangement uses TRBV6-2 or TRBV6-3 and TRBJ2-2; D is unresolved. V dropped 2 bases and J dropped 6 bases, with 10 bases sitting between them. The CDR3 has 14 amino acids. Germline assignment: CDR1 MNHEY and CDR2 SVGEGT. The CDR3 nucleotides read TGTGCCAGCAGTTACGACGCCGGACCCGGGGAGCTGTTTTTT. It translates to CASSYDAGPGELFF.

As concerns this clonotype: Possible read error: a much larger clone is one base away. V and J are TRBV6-1 and TRBJ2-3; 10 nucleotides agree with TRBD2. V dropped 4 bases and J dropped 2; count of bases not matched to a gene: 18. The CDR3 loop spans 20 amino acids. From germline, CDR1 is MNHNS and CDR2 SASEGT. CDR3 nucleotides: TGTGCCAGCAGTGCCCGGATTAGCGGGGGGTCGATCTTTACCACAGATACGCAGTATTTT. Its translation is CASSARISGGSIFTTDTQYF.

Comments on this clonotype: One end of the junction varies from germline; a read error may be responsible. The V gene is TRBV2, the J gene TRBJ2-5; no clear D. The CDR3 loop spans 14 amino acids. The germline CDR1 and CDR2 sequences are SNHLY and FYNNEI. CDR3 amino acids: CASSPSTHGEAQYF. The CDR3 coding sequence is TGTGCCAGCAGTCCTTCCACACATGGAGAGGCCCAGTACTTC.

This clonotype was picked up many times. The chain's CDR3 is CASSGGTSGRVFTDTQYF. Here the CDR3 DNA reads TGTGCCAGCAGCGGAGGGACTAGCGGACGGGTTTTCACAGATACGCAGTATTTT. The chain combines TRBV7-8 with TRBJ2-3, with TRBD2 matching over 11 bases. This CDR3 region has 18 residues. Trimming took 5 bases from V and 2 from J; bases not matched to a gene: 12. CDR1 is SGHVS and CDR2 is FQNEAQ in the germline V gene.

The sample holds a few counts of this clonotype. This CDR3 is CASSEAPDRNQPQHF. In DNA, the CDR3 is TGTGCCAGCAGTGAAGCTCCGGACAGAAATCAGCCCCAGCATTTT. J is TRBJ1-5 and V is TRBV2, with D possibly TRBD1 on 6 matching bases. This CDR3 spans 15 amino acids. The germline CDR1 and CDR2 sequences are SNHLY and FYNNEI. Trimming cost V 0 bases and J 4 bases, with 10 bases left between them.